This T cell receptor (beta chain) was sequenced in a study of shared clonotypes between healthy human individuals. The assay was immunoSEQ multiplex PCR, and TCRdb's table has in-frame clones only and misses some. This sample has under 2,000,000 clones, with about 95% found just once. This CDR3 is 18 amino acids long. CDR1 and CDR2 (germline): SGHTA, FQGNSA. The V gene end was trimmed by 2 bases and the J gene end by 5 bases; junction bases not matched to a gene: 14. The naive CD8 population came from CD45RO-negative cells selected for CCR7, without terminally differentiated effector memory CD45RA+ cells.

V usage is TRBV7-2 and J usage is TRBJ2-1; the match to TRBD2 covers 8 bases. The clonotype was recovered from a man younger than 30 in good health. Sequences were obtained from naive CD8+ T cells sorted from blood. CDR3 residues: CASSLSGPSSGYDNEQFF. As DNA, the CDR3 is TGTGCCAGCAGCTTATCAGGCCCGTCTAGCGGGTATGACAATGAGCAGTTCTTC.